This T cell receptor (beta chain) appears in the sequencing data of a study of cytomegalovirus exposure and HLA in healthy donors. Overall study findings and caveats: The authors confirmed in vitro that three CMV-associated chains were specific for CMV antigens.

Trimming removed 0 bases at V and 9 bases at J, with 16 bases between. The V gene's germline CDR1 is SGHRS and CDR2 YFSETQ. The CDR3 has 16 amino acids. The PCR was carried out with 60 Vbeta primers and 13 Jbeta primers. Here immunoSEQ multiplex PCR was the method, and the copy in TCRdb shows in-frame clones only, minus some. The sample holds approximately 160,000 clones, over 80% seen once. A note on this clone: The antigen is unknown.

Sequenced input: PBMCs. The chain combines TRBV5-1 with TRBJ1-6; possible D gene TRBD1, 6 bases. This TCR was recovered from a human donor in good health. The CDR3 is CASSLDRVGLRSPLHF. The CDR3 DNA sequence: TGCGCCAGCAGCTTGGACAGGGTTGGCCTTCGTTCACCCCTCCACTTT.